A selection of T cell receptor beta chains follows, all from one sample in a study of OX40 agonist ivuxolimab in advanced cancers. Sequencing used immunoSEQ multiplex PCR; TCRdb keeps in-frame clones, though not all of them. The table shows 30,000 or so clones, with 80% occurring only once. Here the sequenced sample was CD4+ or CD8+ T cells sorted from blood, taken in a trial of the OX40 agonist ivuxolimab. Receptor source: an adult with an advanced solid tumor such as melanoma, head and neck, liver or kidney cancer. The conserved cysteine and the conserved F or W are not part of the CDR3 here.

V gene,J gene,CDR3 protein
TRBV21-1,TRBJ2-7,ASSGDTLPRYEQY
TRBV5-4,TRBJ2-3,ASSAGLAGAFTNTQY
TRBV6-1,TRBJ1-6,ASSGAGRAVGNSPLH
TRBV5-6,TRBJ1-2,ASSLERGIPSGYT
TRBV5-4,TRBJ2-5,ASSLPTGGQETQY
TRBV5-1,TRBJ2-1,ASSGGETSSYNEQF
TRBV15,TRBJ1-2,ATSREGVGYGYT
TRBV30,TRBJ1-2,AWSGGGMYGYT
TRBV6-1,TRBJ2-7,ASSQGSVEY
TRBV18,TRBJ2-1,ASSPPSGLVWNEQF
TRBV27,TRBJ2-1,ASRGRASSYNEQF
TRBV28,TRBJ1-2,ASIPGQGRGYT
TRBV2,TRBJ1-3,ASSPEGLSGNTIY
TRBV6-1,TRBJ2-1,ASSVWLAGGPGFGEQF
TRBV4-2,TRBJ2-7,ASSQEGTVREEQY
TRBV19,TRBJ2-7,ASSISQGGEQY
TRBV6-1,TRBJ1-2,ASTKTGGGYGYT
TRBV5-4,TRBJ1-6,ASSFTEGNSPLH
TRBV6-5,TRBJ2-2,ASSYGPGPNTGELF
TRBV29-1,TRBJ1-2,SVGTGGDYGYT
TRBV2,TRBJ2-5,ASSKRLAGEETQY
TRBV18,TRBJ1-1,ASSPGQDRIAF
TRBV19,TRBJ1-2,ASSSGQEYNYGYT
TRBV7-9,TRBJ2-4,ASSLQGTGIQY
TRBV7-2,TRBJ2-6,ASSSVLAGLGSGANVLT
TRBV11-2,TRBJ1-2,ASGDGANYGYT